This TCR beta chain was identified in a study of memory CD4+ T cells and cytomegalovirus serostatus. Whole-study results and caveats: CD4+ memory repertoires contained 67 of 164 reported CMV TCRbeta sequences.

Single viable CD3+CD4+CD8-CD45RO+ cells were sorted as the memory CD4+ T cells. The data were produced by immunoSEQ multiplex PCR, yet TCRdb's version contains in-frame clones alone and is incomplete. The repertoire consists of some 35,000 clones, with about 80% occurring once and the leading ten covering less than 5.5%. Trimming took 1 base from V and 2 from J, leaving 13 bases between them. The germline CDR1 and CDR2 sequences are SGHDT and YYEEEE. The CDR3 spans 15 residues. Worth noting for this clone: Its antigen is currently unknown.

This sequence originates from an adult in good health and CMV-seropositive. Sequenced material: memory CD4+ T cells from blood. This chain uses TRBV5-6 with TRBJ2-7; D is perhaps TRBD2 (6 bases). The CDR3 spells CASSLTSPPTYEQYF. DNA of the CDR3: TGTGCCAGCAGCTTGACTAGCCCCCCTACCTACGAGCAGTACTTC.